This TCR beta chain was recovered during a study of T cell responses to AZD1222 COVID-19 vaccine. Points on this clone: The antigen is undetermined.

With 4 bases clipped from V and 1 base from J, the junction kept 6 bases outside the gene matches. The CDR3 length is 15 residues. The germline V gene has CDR1 SGHRS and CDR2 YFSETQ. Researchers grouped second doses given at about 4 or about 12 weeks into one pool. Clones were sequenced by immunoSEQ multiplex PCR, and TCRdb holds only the in-frame ones, with some missing. This sample has 150,000 to 200,000 clones, with approximately 91% found just once. Points from the study as a whole: Spike-specific TCR repertoires showed rising breadth and depth after two AZD1222 doses. Only after the peak T cell response were repertoires sampled. Clonal diversity was possibly underestimated, and white British individuals and females predominated among donors.

The specimen was peripheral blood, collected 28 days after the second AZD1222 dose. The V and J genes are TRBV5-1 and TRBJ1-1; TRBD1 matches at 8 bases. The origin of this receptor is an adult who received the AZD1222 COVID-19 vaccine. The CDR3 DNA follows: TGCGCCAGCAGCGGAACCGGGACAGGGAACACTGAAGCTTTCTTT. Amino acid sequence: CASSGTGTGNTEAFF.